This T cell receptor beta chain was documented in a study of blood T cell repertoires in COVID-19. Produced via immunoSEQ multiplex PCR; TCRdb's table is partial and in-frame only. In the table there are some 300,000 clones, about nine tenths of which are singletons. The CDR3 extends over 15 amino acids. Trimming removed 4 bases at V and 3 bases at J, with 14 bases between. Germline CDR1 SGHDN, CDR2 FVKESK. The sequence was obtained from a young woman who had recovered from COVID-19. The source material was PBMCs or T cells enriched from blood (not recorded which). The chain employs TRBV14 and TRBJ2-3; tentative D call: TRBD2 (6 bases). The CDR3 bases are TGTGCCAGCAGCCCGTCGGGAGCTAGTACAGATACGCAGTATTTT. This encodes CASSPSGASTDTQYF.